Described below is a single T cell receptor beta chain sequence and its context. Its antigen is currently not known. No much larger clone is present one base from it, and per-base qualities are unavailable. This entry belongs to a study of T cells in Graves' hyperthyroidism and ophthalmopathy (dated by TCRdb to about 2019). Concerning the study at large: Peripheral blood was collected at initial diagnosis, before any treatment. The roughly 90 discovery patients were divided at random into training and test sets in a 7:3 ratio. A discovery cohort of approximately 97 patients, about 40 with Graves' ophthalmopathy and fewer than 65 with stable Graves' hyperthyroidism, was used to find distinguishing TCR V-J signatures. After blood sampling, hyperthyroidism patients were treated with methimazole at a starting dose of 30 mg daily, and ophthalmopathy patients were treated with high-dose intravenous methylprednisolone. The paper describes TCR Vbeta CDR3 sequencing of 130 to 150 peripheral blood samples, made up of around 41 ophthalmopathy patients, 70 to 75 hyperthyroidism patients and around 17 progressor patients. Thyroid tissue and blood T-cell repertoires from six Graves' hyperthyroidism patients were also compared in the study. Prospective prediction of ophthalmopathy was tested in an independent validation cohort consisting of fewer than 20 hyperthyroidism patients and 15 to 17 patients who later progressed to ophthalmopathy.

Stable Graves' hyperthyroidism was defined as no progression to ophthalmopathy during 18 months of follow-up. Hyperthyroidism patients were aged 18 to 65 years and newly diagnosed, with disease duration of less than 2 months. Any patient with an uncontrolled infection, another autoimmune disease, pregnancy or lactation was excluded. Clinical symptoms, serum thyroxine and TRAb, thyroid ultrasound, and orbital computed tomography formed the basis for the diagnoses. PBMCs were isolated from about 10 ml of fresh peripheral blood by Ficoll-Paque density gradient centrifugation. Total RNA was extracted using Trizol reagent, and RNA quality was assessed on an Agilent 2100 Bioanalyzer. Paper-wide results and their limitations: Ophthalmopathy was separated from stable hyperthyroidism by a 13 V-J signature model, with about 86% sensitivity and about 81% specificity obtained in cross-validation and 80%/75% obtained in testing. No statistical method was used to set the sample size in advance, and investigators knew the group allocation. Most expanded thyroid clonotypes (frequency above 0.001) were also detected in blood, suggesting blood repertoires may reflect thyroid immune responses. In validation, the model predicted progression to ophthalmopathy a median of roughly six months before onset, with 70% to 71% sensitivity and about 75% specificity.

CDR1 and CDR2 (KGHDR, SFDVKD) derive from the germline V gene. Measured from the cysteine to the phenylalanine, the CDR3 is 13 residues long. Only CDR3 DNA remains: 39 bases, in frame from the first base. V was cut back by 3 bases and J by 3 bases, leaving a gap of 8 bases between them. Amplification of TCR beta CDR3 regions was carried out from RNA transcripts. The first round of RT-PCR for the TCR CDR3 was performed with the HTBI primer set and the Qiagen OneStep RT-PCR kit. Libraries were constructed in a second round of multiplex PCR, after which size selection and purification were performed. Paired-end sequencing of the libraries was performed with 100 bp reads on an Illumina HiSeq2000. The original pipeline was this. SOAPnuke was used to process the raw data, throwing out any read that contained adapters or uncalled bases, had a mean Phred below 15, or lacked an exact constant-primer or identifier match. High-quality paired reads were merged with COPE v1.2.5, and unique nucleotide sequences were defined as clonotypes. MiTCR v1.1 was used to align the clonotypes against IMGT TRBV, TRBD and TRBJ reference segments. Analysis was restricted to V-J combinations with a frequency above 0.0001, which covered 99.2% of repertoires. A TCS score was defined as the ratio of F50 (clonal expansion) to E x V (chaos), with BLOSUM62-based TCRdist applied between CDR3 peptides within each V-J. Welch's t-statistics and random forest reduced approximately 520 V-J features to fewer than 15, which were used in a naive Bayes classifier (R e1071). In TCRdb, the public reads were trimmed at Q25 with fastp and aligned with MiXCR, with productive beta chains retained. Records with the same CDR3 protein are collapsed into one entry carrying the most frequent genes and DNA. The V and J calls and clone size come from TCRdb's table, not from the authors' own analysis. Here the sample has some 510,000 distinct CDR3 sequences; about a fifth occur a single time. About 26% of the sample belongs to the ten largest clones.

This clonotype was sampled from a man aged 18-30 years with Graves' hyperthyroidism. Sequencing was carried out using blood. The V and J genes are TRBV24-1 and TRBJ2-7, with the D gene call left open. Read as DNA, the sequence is TGTGCCACCAGTGATAATGGATACTACGAGCAGTACTTC. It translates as CATSDNGYYEQYF.